This T cell receptor (beta chain) was identified during a study of cytotoxic CD8 clonotypes in ibrutinib-treated CLL. Study summary: Responses: around 24 partial, 2 complete; after median approximately 68 months, approximately 15 stayed remitted, around twelve progressed. Points from the study as a whole: At ibrutinib response, clonality increased, and at progression it declined back toward baseline. Circulating CD8+ T-cell counts were tracked by baseline clonality, which exceeded that of age-matched healthy donors. Under treatment, the uncommon public clonotypes either contracted or remained stable.

CDR3 length: 15 residues. Germline V CDR1 and CDR2: SEHNR, FQNEAQ (reference sequence). The V end lost 2 bases, the J end lost 4 bases, and 14 bases lay between the germline ends. Sequencing used immunoSEQ multiplex PCR; TCRdb keeps in-frame clones, though not all of them. The table has roughly 52,000 clones, approximately 51% seen once. To note about this clone: The target antigen is unknown.

The sequencing here drew on PBMCs, taken after 12 months of ibrutinib treatment. This sequence joins TRBV7-9 and TRBJ1-1, with a tentative D call TRBD1 (6 bases). The receptor's source is a human donor with chronic lymphocytic leukemia. This CDR3 is CASSLRGDVSTEAFF. The DNA of the CDR3 is TGTGCCAGCAGCTTAAGGGGGGATGTGAGCACTGAAGCTTTCTTT.